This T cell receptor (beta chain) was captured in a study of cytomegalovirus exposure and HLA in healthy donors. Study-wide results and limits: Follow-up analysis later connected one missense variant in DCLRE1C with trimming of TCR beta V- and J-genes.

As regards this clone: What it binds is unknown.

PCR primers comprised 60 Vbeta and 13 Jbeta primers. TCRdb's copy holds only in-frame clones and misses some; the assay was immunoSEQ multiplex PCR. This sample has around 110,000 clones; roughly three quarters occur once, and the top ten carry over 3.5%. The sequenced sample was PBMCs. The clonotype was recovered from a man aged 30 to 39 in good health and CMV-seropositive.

CDR3 residues: CARSCIGVELLQETQYF. The CDR3 DNA sequence: TGTGCCAGAAGTTGTATCGGAGTGGAGCTGCTCCAAGAGACCCAGTACTTC. This rearrangement joins TRBV5-3 to TRBJ2-5; the D is unclear. TRBV5-3 is an open reading frame whose function is uncertain. The CDR3 runs 17 residues. Trimming pared 5 bases from V and 1 base from J, leaving 21 bases between.